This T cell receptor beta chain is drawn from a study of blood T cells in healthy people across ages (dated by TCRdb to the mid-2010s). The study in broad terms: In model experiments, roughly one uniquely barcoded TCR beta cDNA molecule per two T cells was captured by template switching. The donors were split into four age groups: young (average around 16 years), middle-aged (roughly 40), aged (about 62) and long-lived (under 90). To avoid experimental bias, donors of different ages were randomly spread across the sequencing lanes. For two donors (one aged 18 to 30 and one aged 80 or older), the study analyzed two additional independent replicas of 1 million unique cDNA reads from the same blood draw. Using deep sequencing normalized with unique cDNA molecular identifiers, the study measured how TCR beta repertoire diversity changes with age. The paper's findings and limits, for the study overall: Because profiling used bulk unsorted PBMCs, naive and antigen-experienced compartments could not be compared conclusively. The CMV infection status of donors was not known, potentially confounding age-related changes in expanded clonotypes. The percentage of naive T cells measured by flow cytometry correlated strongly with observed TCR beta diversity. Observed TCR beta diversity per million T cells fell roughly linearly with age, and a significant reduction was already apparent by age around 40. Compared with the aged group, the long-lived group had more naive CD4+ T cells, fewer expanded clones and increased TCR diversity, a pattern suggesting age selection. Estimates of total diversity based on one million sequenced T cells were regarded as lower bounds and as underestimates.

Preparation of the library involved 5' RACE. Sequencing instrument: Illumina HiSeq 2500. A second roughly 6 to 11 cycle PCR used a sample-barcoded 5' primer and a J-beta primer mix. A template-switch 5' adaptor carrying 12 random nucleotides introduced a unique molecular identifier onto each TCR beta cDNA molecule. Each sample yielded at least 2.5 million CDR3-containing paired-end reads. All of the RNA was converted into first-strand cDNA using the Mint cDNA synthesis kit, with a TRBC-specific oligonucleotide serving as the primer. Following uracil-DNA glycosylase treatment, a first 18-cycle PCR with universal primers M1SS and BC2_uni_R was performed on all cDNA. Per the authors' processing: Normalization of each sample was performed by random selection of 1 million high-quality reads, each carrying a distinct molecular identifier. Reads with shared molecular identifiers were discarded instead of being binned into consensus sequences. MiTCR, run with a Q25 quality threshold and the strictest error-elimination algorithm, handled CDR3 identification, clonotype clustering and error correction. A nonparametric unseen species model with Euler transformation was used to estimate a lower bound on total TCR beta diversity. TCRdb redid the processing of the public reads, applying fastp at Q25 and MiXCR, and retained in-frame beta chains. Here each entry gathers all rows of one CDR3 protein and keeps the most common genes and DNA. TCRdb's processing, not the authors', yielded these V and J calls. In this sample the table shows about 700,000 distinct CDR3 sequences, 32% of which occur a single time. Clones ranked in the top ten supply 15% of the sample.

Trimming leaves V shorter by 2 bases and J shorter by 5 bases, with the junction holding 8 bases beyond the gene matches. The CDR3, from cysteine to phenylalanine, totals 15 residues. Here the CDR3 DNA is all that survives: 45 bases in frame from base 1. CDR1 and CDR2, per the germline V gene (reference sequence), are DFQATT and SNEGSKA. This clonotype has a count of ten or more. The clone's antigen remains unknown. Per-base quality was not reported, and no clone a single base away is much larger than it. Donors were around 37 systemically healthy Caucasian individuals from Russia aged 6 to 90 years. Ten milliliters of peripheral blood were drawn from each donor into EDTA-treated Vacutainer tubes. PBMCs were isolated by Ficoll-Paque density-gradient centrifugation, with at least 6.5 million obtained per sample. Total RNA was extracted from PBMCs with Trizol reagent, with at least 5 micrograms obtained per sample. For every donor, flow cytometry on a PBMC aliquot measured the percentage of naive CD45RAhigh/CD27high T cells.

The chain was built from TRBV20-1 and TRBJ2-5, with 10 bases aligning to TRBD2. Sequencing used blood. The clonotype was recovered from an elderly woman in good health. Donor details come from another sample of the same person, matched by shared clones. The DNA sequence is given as TGCAGTGCTAGAAGTGGAGCGGGGGGGTCTGAGACCCAGTACTTC. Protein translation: CSARSGAGGSETQYF.